The clone carrying this T cell receptor (beta chain) was detected a few times. Its specificity is not known. These data belong to a study of identical twins. Study-level results: High-abundance cord blood beta clonotypes had fewer insertions; memory repertoires showed none.

CDR1 and CDR2 from the germline V gene are SGHTA and FQGTGA. The CDR3 runs 13 residues. Trimming pared 6 bases from V and 6 bases from J, leaving 12 bases between. TCRdb used MiXCR to reprocess the 5' RACE reads, holding one entry per CDR3 protein. The data hold just over 500,000 distinct CDR3 sequences, with 22% observed a single time. The same sample was also used in a study of T cells expressing NK-cell markers. That report adds: For roughly 6 donors, the dominant NKG2C+ clonotypes made up about 1.0-7.5% of their CD8+ T cells.

The receptor comes from a woman under 30 in good health. The chain employs TRBV7-3 and TRBJ2-1, with D unclear. Sample: CD4+ T cells sorted from blood. CDR3 in amino acids: CASRPGPSNEQFF. CDR3 nucleotide sequence: TGTGCCAGCAGGCCTGGACCAAGCAATGAGCAGTTCTTC.